This section outlines one TCR beta chain sequence together with its context. Its antigen is currently unknown. Donors comprised healthy HIV-negative adults lacking recent acute infections or vaccinations. Both subsets, CD45RA+ naive and CD45RA-negative memory, were split from the CD4+ cells. These data originate in a study of shared clonotypes between healthy human individuals. Study-wide results and caveats: A reduction in generation probabilities was seen for non-shared clonotypes relative to those shared by all four donors. At large depth, rarefaction still showed sorted-subset sequencing to be incomplete.

Only in-frame clones appear in the TCRdb table, and some are missing; sequencing was by immunoSEQ multiplex PCR. The table lists 1.4 million to 1.5 million clones, about 96% of them singletons. The CDR3 has 15 residues. J gave up 0 bases and V 4 bases, and 6 bases lay outside the gene matches. The germline V gene encodes CDR1 KGHSH and CDR2 LQKENI. This TCR came from a man younger than 40 in good health. Sequenced: naive CD4+ T cells sorted from blood. Sample subset: CD45RA+ positively selected. This chain connects TRBV18 to TRBJ2-7; 7 positions agree with TRBD2. CDR3 region: CASSLGLVSSYEQYF. The DNA of the CDR3 is TGTGCCAGCTCACTAGGACTAGTTAGCTCCTACGAGCAGTACTTC.